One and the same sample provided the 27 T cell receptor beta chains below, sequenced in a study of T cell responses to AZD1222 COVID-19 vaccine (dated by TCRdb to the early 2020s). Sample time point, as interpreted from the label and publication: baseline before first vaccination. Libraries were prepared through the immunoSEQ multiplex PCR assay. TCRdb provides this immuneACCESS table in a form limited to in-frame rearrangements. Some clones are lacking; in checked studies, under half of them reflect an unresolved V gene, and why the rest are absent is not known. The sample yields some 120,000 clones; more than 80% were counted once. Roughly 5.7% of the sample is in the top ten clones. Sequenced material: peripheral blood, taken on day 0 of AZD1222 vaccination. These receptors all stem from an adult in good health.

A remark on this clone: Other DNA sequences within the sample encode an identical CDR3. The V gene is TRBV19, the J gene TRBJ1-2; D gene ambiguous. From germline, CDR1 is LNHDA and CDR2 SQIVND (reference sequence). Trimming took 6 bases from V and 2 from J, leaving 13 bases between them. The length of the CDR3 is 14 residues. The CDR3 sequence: CASSPSGVNYGYTF. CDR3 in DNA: TGTGCCAGTAGCCCTAGCGGGGTGAACTATGGCTACACCTTC.

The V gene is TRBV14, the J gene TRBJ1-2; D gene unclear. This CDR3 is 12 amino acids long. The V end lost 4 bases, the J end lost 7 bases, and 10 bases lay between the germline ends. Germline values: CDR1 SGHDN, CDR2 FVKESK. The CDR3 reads CASSPYTSGYTF. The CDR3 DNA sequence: TGTGCCAGCAGCCCCTATACCTCTGGCTACACCTTC.

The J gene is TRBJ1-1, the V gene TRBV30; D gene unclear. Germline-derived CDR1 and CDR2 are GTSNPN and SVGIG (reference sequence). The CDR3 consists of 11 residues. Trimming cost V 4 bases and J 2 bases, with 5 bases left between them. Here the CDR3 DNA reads TGTGCCTGGACGTATAACACTGAAGCTTTCTTT. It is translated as CAWTYNTEAFF.

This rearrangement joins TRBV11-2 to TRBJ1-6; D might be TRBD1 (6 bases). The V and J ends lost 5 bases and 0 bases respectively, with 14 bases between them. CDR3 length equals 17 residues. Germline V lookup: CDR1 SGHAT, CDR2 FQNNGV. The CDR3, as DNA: TGTGCCAGCAGCCGCAACAGGGTTAGCTCCTATAATTCACCCCTCCACTTT. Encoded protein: CASSRNRVSSYNSPLHF.

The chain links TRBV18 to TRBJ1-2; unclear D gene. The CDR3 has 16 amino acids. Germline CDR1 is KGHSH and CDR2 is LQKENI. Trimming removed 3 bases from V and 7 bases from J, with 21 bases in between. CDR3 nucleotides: TGTGCCAGCTCACCCCTCGGGGTGGATGCTGCGGGTGGCTACACCTTC. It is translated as CASSPLGVDAAGGYTF.

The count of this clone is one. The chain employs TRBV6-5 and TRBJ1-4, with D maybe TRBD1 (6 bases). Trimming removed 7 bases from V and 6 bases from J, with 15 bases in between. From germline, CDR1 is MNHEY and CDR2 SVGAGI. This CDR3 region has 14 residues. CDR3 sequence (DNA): TGTGCCAGCAAGGAGACAGGCAGAGATGAAAAACTGTTTTTT. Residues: CASKETGRDEKLFF.

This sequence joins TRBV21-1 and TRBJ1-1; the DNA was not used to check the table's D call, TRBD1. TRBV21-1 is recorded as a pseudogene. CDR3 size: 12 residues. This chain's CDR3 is CARTGTGAEAFF. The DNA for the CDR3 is TGTGCCCGGACAGGGACGGGGGCTGAAGCTTTCTTT.

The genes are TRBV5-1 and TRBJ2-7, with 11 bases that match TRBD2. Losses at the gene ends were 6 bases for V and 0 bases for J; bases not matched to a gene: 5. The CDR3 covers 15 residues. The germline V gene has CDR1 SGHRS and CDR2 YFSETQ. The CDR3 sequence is CASNDGLAGSYEQYF. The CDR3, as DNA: TGCGCCAGCAACGATGGACTAGCGGGCTCCTACGAGCAGTACTTC.

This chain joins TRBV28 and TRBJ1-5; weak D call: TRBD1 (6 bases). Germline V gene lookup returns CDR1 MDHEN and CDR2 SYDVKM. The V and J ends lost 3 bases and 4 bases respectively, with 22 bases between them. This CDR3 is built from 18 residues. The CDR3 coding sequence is TGTGCCAGCAGTTTGAGCCCCATCATAGACAGGAGAAATCAGCCCCAGCATTTT. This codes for CASSLSPIIDRRNQPQHF.

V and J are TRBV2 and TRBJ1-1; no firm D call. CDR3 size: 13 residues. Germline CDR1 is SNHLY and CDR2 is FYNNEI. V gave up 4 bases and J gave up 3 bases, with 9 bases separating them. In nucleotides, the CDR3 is TGTGCCAGCAGTGTAGCCCCGGACACTGAAGCTTTCTTT. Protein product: CASSVAPDTEAFF.

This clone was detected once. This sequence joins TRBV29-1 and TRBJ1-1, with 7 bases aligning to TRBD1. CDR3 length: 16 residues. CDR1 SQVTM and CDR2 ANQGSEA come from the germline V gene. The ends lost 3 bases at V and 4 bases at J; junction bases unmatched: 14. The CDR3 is CSVEGDRGLGGTEAFF. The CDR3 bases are TGCAGCGTTGAGGGTGATAGGGGGCTGGGTGGCACTGAAGCTTTCTTT.

The CDR3 sequence: CASTSTGNQETQYF. The CDR3 nucleotides read TGTGCCAGCACCTCTACAGGAAACCAAGAGACCCAGTACTTC. The chain joins TRBV27 to TRBJ2-5; D might be TRBD1 (5 bases). The V end was cut by 7 bases, the J end by 0 bases, with 12 bases between. This CDR3 is built from 14 residues. Germline CDR1 is MNHEY and CDR2 is SMNVEV (reference sequence).

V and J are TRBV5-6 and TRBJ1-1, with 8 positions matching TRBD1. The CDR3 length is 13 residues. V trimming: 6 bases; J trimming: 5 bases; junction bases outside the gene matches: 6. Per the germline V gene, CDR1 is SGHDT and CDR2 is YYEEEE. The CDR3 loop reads CASNGQGRTEAFF. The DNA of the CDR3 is TGTGCCAGCAACGGACAGGGAAGGACTGAAGCTTTCTTT.

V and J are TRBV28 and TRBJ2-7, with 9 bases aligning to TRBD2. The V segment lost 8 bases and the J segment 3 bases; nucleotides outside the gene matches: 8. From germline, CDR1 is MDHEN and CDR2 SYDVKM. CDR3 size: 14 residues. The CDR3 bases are TGTGCCAGCCGGGGCACTAGCGGGTACTACGAGCAGTACTTC. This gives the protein CASRGTSGYYEQYF. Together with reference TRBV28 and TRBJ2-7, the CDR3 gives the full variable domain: DVKVTQSSRYLVKRTGEKVFLECVQDMDHENMFWYRQDPGLGLRLIYFSYDVKMKEKGDIPEGYSVSREKKERFSLILESASTNQTSMYLCASRGTSGYYEQYFGPGTRLTVT.

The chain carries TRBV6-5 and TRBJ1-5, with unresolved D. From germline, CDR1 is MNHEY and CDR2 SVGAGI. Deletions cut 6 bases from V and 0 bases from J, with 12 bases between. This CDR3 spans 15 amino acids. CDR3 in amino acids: CASSPRLSSNQPQHF. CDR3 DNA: TGTGCCAGCAGCCCGAGGCTGAGTAGCAATCAGCCCCAGCATTTT.

CDR3 region: CASSVAAASLQFF. As DNA, the CDR3 is TGTGCCAGCAGCGTAGCGGCAGCTTCCTTACAGTTCTTC. The V and J genes are TRBV9 and TRBJ2-1; D ambiguous. The V and J ends lost 0 bases and 13 bases respectively, with 14 bases between them. This CDR3 spans 13 amino acids. Germline values: CDR1 SGDLS, CDR2 YYNGEE.

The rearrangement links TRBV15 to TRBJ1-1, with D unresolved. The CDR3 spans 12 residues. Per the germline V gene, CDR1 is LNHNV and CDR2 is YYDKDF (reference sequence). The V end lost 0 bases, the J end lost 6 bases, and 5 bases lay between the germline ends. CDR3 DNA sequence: TGTGCCACCAGCAGAGATAGCGCTGAAGCTTTCTTT. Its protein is CATSRDSAEAFF.

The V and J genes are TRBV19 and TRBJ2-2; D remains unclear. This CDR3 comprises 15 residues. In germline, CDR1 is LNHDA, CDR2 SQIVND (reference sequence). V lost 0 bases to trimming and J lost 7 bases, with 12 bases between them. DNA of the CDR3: TGTGCCAGTAGTATAGATCTTGGGCGAGTCGGGGAGCTGTTTTTT. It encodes CASSIDLGRVGELFF.

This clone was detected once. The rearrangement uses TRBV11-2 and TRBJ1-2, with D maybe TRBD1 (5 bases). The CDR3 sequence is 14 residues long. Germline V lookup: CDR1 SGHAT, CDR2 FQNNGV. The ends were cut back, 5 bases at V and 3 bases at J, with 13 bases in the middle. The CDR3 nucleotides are TGTGCCAGCAGCCGGCGCGGGGGAGACTATGGCTACACCTTC. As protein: CASSRRGGDYGYTF.

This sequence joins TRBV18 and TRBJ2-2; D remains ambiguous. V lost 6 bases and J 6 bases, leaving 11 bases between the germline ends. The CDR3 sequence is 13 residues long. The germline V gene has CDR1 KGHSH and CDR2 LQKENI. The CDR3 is CASSPEAAGELFF. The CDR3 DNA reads TGTGCCAGCTCCCCCGAGGCAGCCGGGGAGCTGTTTTTT.

The CDR3 loop reads CAIPGFSSYEQYF. CDR3 nucleotide sequence: TGTGCCATCCCAGGGTTTTCCTCCTACGAGCAGTACTTC. V and J are TRBV27 and TRBJ2-7; TRBD1 is a possible D gene (5 bases). Trimming stripped 10 bases from V and 0 bases from J, with 13 bases between. CDR1 MNHEY and CDR2 SMNVEV come from the germline V gene (reference sequence). This CDR3 is built from 13 residues.

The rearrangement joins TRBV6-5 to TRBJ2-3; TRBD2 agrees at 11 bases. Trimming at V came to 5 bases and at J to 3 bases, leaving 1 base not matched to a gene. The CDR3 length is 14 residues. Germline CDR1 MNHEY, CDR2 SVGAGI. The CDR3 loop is CASSLAGGTDTQYF. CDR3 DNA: TGTGCCAGCAGTCTAGCGGGAGGTACAGATACGCAGTATTTT.

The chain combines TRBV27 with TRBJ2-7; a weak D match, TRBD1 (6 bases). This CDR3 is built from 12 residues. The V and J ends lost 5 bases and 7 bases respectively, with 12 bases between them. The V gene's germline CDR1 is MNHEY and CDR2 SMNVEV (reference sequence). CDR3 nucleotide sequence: TGTGCCAGCAGTACAACCACAGGGGAGCAGTACTTC. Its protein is CASSTTTGEQYF.

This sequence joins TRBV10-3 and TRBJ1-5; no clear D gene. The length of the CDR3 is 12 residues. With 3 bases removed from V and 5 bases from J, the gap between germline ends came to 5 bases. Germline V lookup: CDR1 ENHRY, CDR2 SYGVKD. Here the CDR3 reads CAISDSYQPQHF. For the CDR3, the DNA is TGTGCCATCAGTGACAGTTATCAGCCCCAGCATTTT.

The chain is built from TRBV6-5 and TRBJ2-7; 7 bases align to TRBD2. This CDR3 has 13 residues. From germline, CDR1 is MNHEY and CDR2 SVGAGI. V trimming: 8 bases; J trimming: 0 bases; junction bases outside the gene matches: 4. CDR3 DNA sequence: TGTGCCAGCCGCGGGAGTTCCTCCTACGAGCAGTACTTC. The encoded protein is CASRGSSSYEQYF.

The DNA of the CDR3 is TGCGCCAGCAGTGGAGACAGCCAGCAGGAAGCTTTCTTT. Its protein is CASSGDSQQEAFF. The chain has TRBV10-1 and TRBJ1-1, with D maybe TRBD1 (5 bases). Germline values: CDR1 WNHNN, CDR2 SYGVQD (reference sequence). The V end lost 4 bases, the J end lost 8 bases, and 14 bases lay between the germline ends. The CDR3 loop spans 13 amino acids.

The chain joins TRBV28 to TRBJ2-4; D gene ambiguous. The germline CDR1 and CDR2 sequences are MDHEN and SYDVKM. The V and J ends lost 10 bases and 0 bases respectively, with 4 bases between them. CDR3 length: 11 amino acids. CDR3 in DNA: TGTGCCACCTTAGCCAAAAACATTCAGTACTTC. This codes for CATLAKNIQYF.